The 20 T cell receptor beta chains reported below all come from one sample, sequenced in a study of T cell repertoires in cytomegalovirus infection. These receptors are not linked to any known antigen. TCRdb recomputed calls from the reads with MiXCR, one row per CDR3 protein. This table holds tens of thousands of distinct CDR3 sequences, around 20% found once. Sequenced here: CD8+ T cells from cultured PBMCs, sampled from culture after CMV antigen stimulation. The receptors originated from a human donor in good health (CMV status not recorded). Some clones in this sample may be carry-over from other donors' samples.

The sample holds a few counts of this clonotype. The V gene is TRBV6-1, the J gene TRBJ1-5, with 7 bases identical to TRBD1. V lost 1 base to trimming and J lost 6 bases; unmatched junction nucleotides: 6. This CDR3 region has 15 residues. Per germline, CDR1 MNHNS and CDR2 SASEGT. The CDR3 reads CASSEGEGATQPQHF. The CDR3 nucleotides are TGTGCCAGCAGTGAAGGGGAGGGGGCTACTCAGCCCCAGCATTTT.

This chain joins TRBV7-9 and TRBJ1-1; no firm D call. Per germline, CDR1 SEHNR and CDR2 FQNEAQ (reference sequence). This CDR3 spans 16 amino acids. V was shortened by 5 bases and J by 0 bases, with 16 bases between the two germline ends. CDR3 bases: TGTGCCAGCAGCCTAGAAACCTCGGGAATGAACACTGAAGCTTTCTTT. It encodes CASSLETSGMNTEAFF.

This clonotype was counted only a few times. The gene calls are TRBV6-5 and TRBJ1-1, with 8 bases identical to TRBD1. Germline CDR1 is MNHEY and CDR2 is SVGAGI. The CDR3 has 15 amino acids. The V segment lost 6 bases and the J segment 0 bases; nucleotides outside the gene matches: 6. In DNA, the CDR3 is TGTGCCAGCAGCTACAGGGGGGCTTTGAACACTGAAGCTTTCTTT. It codes for CASSYRGALNTEAFF.

This clonotype was recorded only once. J is TRBJ2-3 and V is TRBV13; perhaps TRBD1 as D (6 bases). CDR3 length: 19 residues. The V gene lost 5 bases and the J gene lost 4 bases, with 28 bases spanning the gap. Germline CDR1 and CDR2: PRHDT and FYEKMQ (reference sequence). The CDR3 DNA reads as TGTGCCAGCAGCCCCACCCCTCCCTCCTTGGCAGGGGTTGCAGATACGCAGTATTTT. Its protein product is CASSPTPPSLAGVADTQYF.

A few counts support this clonotype. The germline gene is not matched at one end of the junction; a read error may be the cause. This chain links TRBV19 with TRBJ2-1, with D unclear. The CDR3 covers 13 residues. From germline, CDR1 is LNHDA and CDR2 SQIVND (reference sequence). CDR3 sequence: CASSVGSDNQQFF. The DNA for the CDR3 is TGTGCCAGTAGTGTTGGCTCAGACAATCAGCAGTTCTTC.

The V and J genes are TRBV19 and TRBJ2-1, with 10 bases that match TRBD2. This CDR3 has 17 amino acids. In germline, CDR1 is LNHDA, CDR2 SQIVND (reference sequence). With 3 bases clipped from V and 6 bases from J, the junction kept 11 bases outside the gene matches. DNA of the CDR3: TGTGCCAGTAGTATCCCGTATACTAGCGGGACACTCAATGAGCAGTTCTTC. This gives the protein CASSIPYTSGTLNEQFF.

The gene calls are TRBV7-9 and TRBJ2-7; weak D call: TRBD1 (6 bases). Trimming pared 0 bases from V and 4 bases from J, leaving 10 bases between. CDR1 and CDR2 from the germline V gene are SEHNR and FQNEAQ (reference sequence). The CDR3 runs to 14 residues. In DNA, the CDR3 is TGTGCCAGCAGCTTAGCGGGGGCCTTGTACGAGCAGTACTTC. It is translated as CASSLAGALYEQYF.

This sequence joins TRBV20-1 and TRBJ1-5; no firm D call. The germline CDR1 and CDR2 sequences are DFQATT and SNEGSKA (reference sequence). The CDR3 is 16 residues long. Trimming pared 3 bases from V and 1 base from J, leaving 16 bases between. The CDR3 protein is CSARGLGAGSNQPQHF. The CDR3 nucleotides are TGCAGTGCTAGGGGGTTGGGTGCGGGGAGCAATCAGCCCCAGCATTTT.

This clonotype was observed a handful of times. The chain recombines TRBV7-9 with TRBJ2-7; D unclear. The CDR3 extends over 15 amino acids. The V end lost 1 base, the J end lost 3 bases, and 13 bases lay between the germline ends. The germline gives CDR1 SEHNR, CDR2 FQNEAQ (reference sequence). Here the CDR3 reads CASSLGGQEIYEQYF. The CDR3, as DNA: TGTGCCAGCAGCTTAGGTGGGCAGGAGATCTACGAGCAGTACTTC.

The chain links TRBV7-2 to TRBJ2-5, with 16 bases aligning to TRBD2. The germline gives CDR1 SGHTA, CDR2 FQGNSA. Germline trimming cut 5 bases from V and 7 bases from J; bases unmatched to any gene: 7. The CDR3 has 16 amino acids. CDR3 residues: CASSGTSGGAAGTQYF. The DNA for the CDR3 is TGTGCCAGCAGCGGGACTAGCGGGGGGGCCGCGGGGACCCAGTACTTC.

The V gene is TRBV7-9, the J gene TRBJ2-7; D tentatively fits TRBD1 or TRBD2 (5 bases each). This CDR3 has 14 residues. V was cut by 4 bases and J by 0 bases, with 10 bases left in between. CDR1 is SEHNR and CDR2 is FQNEAQ in the germline V gene (reference sequence). CDR3: CASSSGPSSYEQYF. CDR3 DNA: TGTGCCAGCAGCTCGGGACCATCCTCCTACGAGCAGTACTTC.

The table lists this clonotype with a few counts. The chain couples TRBV7-2 to TRBJ2-5, with TRBD2 matching over 7 bases. This CDR3 contains 15 residues. V dropped 5 bases and J dropped 2; count of bases not matched to a gene: 8. The germline V gene has CDR1 SGHTA and CDR2 FQGNSA. CDR3 nucleotides: TGTGCCAGCAGCGTCGGTCCTAGCGGACAAGAGACCCAGTACTTC. Amino acid sequence: CASSVGPSGQETQYF.

This clonotype was seen a few times. The chain recombines TRBV25-1 with TRBJ2-5; no clear D. This CDR3 has 15 amino acids. Trimming left V 2 bases short and J 2 bases short, with 12 bases between. CDR1 and CDR2 from the germline V gene are MGHDK and SYGVNS. The CDR3 reads CASSENMRRQETQYF. The CDR3 DNA is TGTGCCAGCAGTGAAAACATGCGCAGACAAGAGACCCAGTACTTC.

CDR3 region: CASRRLRNQPQHF. The CDR3 nucleotides are TGTGCCAGCAGGAGGTTAAGGAATCAGCCCCAGCATTTT. J is TRBJ1-5 and V is TRBV28; D remains ambiguous. The germline V gene has CDR1 MDHEN and CDR2 SYDVKM. Trimming shortened V by 6 bases and J by 4 bases, and 10 bases separated the two germline ends. This CDR3 region has 13 residues.

The chain carries TRBV7-2 and TRBJ2-3; D is possibly TRBD1 or TRBD2 (5 bases each). Germline lookup yields CDR1 SGHTA and CDR2 FQGNSA. CDR3 length: 14 residues. V dropped 4 bases and J dropped 1 base, with 9 bases sitting between them. CDR3 sequence reads: CASSSVGGTDTQYF. CDR3 coding DNA: TGTGCCAGCAGCTCGGTGGGGGGCACAGATACGCAGTATTTT.

This clonotype was seen only a few times. This chain joins TRBV11-2 and TRBJ2-1; D gene ambiguous. The CDR3 extends over 14 amino acids. Per the germline V gene, CDR1 is SGHAT and CDR2 is FQNNGV. The V and J ends lost 2 bases and 3 bases respectively, with 8 bases between them. The CDR3 loop reads CASSLIEVYNEQFF. DNA of the CDR3: TGTGCCAGCAGCTTAATAGAAGTCTACAATGAGCAGTTCTTC.

This chain joins TRBV5-4 and TRBJ1-1, with D unresolved. Germline loops: CDR1 SGHNT, CDR2 YYREEE (reference sequence). The CDR3 has 13 amino acids. The germline V and J ends were trimmed by 6 bases and 0 bases, with 9 bases remaining between them. The CDR3: CASMGPLNTEAFF. The CDR3 DNA reads TGTGCCAGCATGGGCCCATTGAACACTGAAGCTTTCTTT.

This clonotype was counted a few times. V gene TRBV7-8 combines with J gene TRBJ1-5; 9 bases are a match to TRBD1. Germline trimming cut 3 bases from V and 4 bases from J; bases unmatched to any gene: 13. This CDR3 is built from 18 residues. Germline V lookup: CDR1 SGHVS, CDR2 FQNEAQ. In nucleotides, the CDR3 is TGTGCCAGCAGCTTCAAGACAGGGGGACTAACCTATAATCAGCCCCAGCATTTT. Translating it yields CASSFKTGGLTYNQPQHF.

The chain links TRBV11-3 to TRBJ2-5, with 7 bases lining up with TRBD1. Germline lookup yields CDR1 SGHNT and CDR2 YENEEA. The CDR3 is 16 amino acids. V was pared by 0 bases and J by 2 bases, with 6 bases of the junction left unmatched. DNA of the CDR3: TGTGCCAGCAGCTTAGATTCCTCCAGGGGGCAAGAGACCCAGTACTTC. The encoded protein is CASSLDSSRGQETQYF.

This clonotype was found a few times. The V and J genes are TRBV12-3 or TRBV12-4 and TRBJ2-3, with 12 bases that match TRBD2. This CDR3 is built from 17 residues. V trimming: 5 bases; J trimming: 2 bases; junction bases outside the gene matches: 8. The CDR3 DNA is TGTGCCAGCAGTGCCCGACTAGCGGGGGATTCCACAGATACGCAGTATTTT. Protein product: CASSARLAGDSTDTQYF.